These T cell receptor beta chains were read from a single sample in a study of OX40 agonist ivuxolimab in advanced cancers. Generated by immunoSEQ multiplex PCR, the TCRdb table keeps only in-frame clones and is missing some. The sample includes some 84,000 clones, 80% to 95% of them seen just once. The source material was CD4+ or CD8+ T cells sorted from blood, sampled in a trial of the OX40 agonist ivuxolimab. All receptors come from an adult with an advanced solid tumor such as melanoma, head and neck, liver or kidney cancer. Both conserved end residues are part of each CDR3. A D gene is named only where the DNA matches it firmly. The listing skips clone size in some rows; elsewhere it reads once, few, many or a size class.

clone_size: .; d_call: TRBD1; v_call: TRBV4-2; j_call: TRBJ1-5; cdr3_nt: TGTGCCAGCAGCCCGCAGACAGGGGCTCAGCCCCAGCATTTT; cdr3_aa: CASSPQTGAQPQHF
clone_size: .; d_call: .; v_call: TRBV7-8; j_call: TRBJ2-5; cdr3_nt: TGTGCCAGCAGCTTAAGAAACAGGGTCCCCCAAGAGACCCAGTACTTC; cdr3_aa: CASSLRNRVPQETQYF
clone_size: .; d_call: .; v_call: TRBV27; j_call: TRBJ1-6; cdr3_nt: TGTGCCAGCAGTTTAAGCGCCAGGAGTTTGTCACCCCTCCACTTT; cdr3_aa: CASSLSARSLSPLHF
clone_size: .; d_call: .; v_call: TRBV5-4; j_call: TRBJ2-1; cdr3_nt: TGTGCCAGCAGCTTGGAGGTGAGCTCCTACAATGAGCAGTTCTTC; cdr3_aa: CASSLEVSSYNEQFF
clone_size: .; d_call: TRBD1; v_call: TRBV5-6; j_call: TRBJ2-7; cdr3_nt: TGTGCCAGCAGCCCAGGACAGGAGTCCTACGAGCAGTACTTC; cdr3_aa: CASSPGQESYEQYF
clone_size: once; d_call: TRBD1; v_call: TRBV15; j_call: TRBJ2-3; cdr3_nt: TGTGCCACCAGCAGAGTGGCAGGGGGTACAGATACGCAGTATTTT; cdr3_aa: CATSRVAGGTDTQYF
clone_size: .; d_call: .; v_call: TRBV7-9; j_call: TRBJ1-1; cdr3_nt: TGTGCCAGCAGCTTAGTGTTGGGGGGCACTGAAGCTTTCTTT; cdr3_aa: CASSLVLGGTEAFF
clone_size: .; d_call: TRBD1; v_call: TRBV19; j_call: TRBJ2-1; cdr3_nt: TGTGCCAGTAGTATAGCTTGGGCAGGGGGTTACAATGAGCAGTTCTTC; cdr3_aa: CASSIAWAGGYNEQFF
clone_size: .; d_call: .; v_call: TRBV19; j_call: TRBJ1-1; cdr3_nt: TGTGCCAGTAGTATTGCGGGGTATGGAAAAAACACTGAAGCTTTCTTT; cdr3_aa: CASSIAGYGKNTEAFF
clone_size: .; d_call: .; v_call: TRBV15; j_call: TRBJ2-1; cdr3_nt: TGTGCCACCAGCAGAGATGGTCCGAGGGTAAATGAGCAGTTCTTC; cdr3_aa: CATSRDGPRVNEQFF
clone_size: .; d_call: .; v_call: TRBV5-5; j_call: TRBJ2-5; cdr3_nt: TGTGCCAGCACCCCTGGGGGAGAGACCCAGTACTTC; cdr3_aa: CASTPGGETQYF
clone_size: .; d_call: .; v_call: TRBV6-6; j_call: TRBJ2-7; cdr3_nt: TGTGCCAGCAGTTACGTTCGGGGGGCTAACGACGAGCAGTACTTC; cdr3_aa: CASSYVRGANDEQYF
clone_size: .; d_call: .; v_call: TRBV7-8; j_call: TRBJ2-7; cdr3_nt: TGTGCCAGCAGCTTAGAACGGGTGTCCTACGAGCAGTACTTC; cdr3_aa: CASSLERVSYEQYF
clone_size: .; d_call: .; v_call: TRBV9; j_call: TRBJ2-6; cdr3_nt: TGTGCCAGCAGCGAGTGGGGAAGCCCGCTCTCTGGGGCCAACGTCCTGACTTTC; cdr3_aa: CASSEWGSPLSGANVLTF
clone_size: .; d_call: .; v_call: TRBV9; j_call: TRBJ2-6; cdr3_nt: TGTGCCAGCAGCCCCCCAGGCGGGGCTGGGGCCAACGTCCTGACTTTC; cdr3_aa: CASSPPGGAGANVLTF
clone_size: .; d_call: TRBD1; v_call: TRBV10-3; j_call: TRBJ1-1; cdr3_nt: TGTGCCATCAGTGGGGACAGCCTGAACACTGAAGCTTTCTTT; cdr3_aa: CAISGDSLNTEAFF
clone_size: .; d_call: .; v_call: TRBV7-8; j_call: TRBJ2-7; cdr3_nt: TGTGCCAGCAGCCCCCGGGACTACGAGCAGTACTTC; cdr3_aa: CASSPRDYEQYF
clone_size: .; d_call: .; v_call: TRBV27; j_call: TRBJ2-7; cdr3_nt: TGTGCCAGCAGTTTAGGGACACCGGACGTCTACGAGCAGTACTTC; cdr3_aa: CASSLGTPDVYEQYF
clone_size: medium-sized; d_call: TRBD2; v_call: TRBV4-2; j_call: TRBJ2-7; cdr3_nt: TGTGCCAGCAGCCAAGGGGCTCCGGGACAGGGACTAGCGGGGGCCGGGTACGAGCAGTACTTC; cdr3_aa: CASSQGAPGQGLAGAGYEQYF
clone_size: .; d_call: .; v_call: TRBV11-2; j_call: TRBJ1-2; cdr3_nt: TGTGCCAGCAGCTTAGGGACAGCCTATGGCTACACCTTC; cdr3_aa: CASSLGTAYGYTF
clone_size: .; d_call: .; v_call: TRBV27; j_call: TRBJ1-5; cdr3_nt: TGTGCCAGCAGTTTATCGGCGGGGCAATCGTCCCAACGGCATTTT; cdr3_aa: CASSLSAGQSSQRHF
clone_size: once; d_call: .; v_call: TRBV7-9; j_call: TRBJ1-5; cdr3_nt: TGTGCCAGCAGCTTTTGGGATCAGCCCCAGCATTTT; cdr3_aa: CASSFWDQPQHF
clone_size: .; d_call: .; v_call: TRBV27; j_call: TRBJ2-7; cdr3_nt: TGTGCCAGCAGGACACCAAAAGGGACGATGTACTTC; cdr3_aa: CASRTPKGTMYF
clone_size: .; d_call: .; v_call: TRBV12-1; j_call: TRBJ2-2; cdr3_nt: TGTGCCAGCAGCTTCCTAGCGGGAGGGAACACCGGGGAGCTGTTTTTT; cdr3_aa: CASSFLAGGNTGELFF
clone_size: .; d_call: .; v_call: TRBV2; j_call: TRBJ1-5; cdr3_nt: TGTGCCAGCACCAAAGGTGGGGATGGCAATCAGCCCCAGCATTTT; cdr3_aa: CASTKGGDGNQPQHF
clone_size: .; d_call: .; v_call: TRBV2; j_call: TRBJ2-7; cdr3_nt: TGTGCCAGCCTTAGGACAGCCTCCTACGAGCAGTACTTC; cdr3_aa: CASLRTASYEQYF
clone_size: .; d_call: .; v_call: TRBV29-1; j_call: TRBJ2-1; cdr3_nt: TGCAGCGTAGTAACTAGCTCGGGGGTGGATGAGCAGTTCTTC; cdr3_aa: CSVVTSSGVDEQFF
clone_size: .; d_call: .; v_call: TRBV11-3; j_call: TRBJ2-7; cdr3_nt: TGTGCCAGCAGCTTTGGTTCCACTCTATTGGACGAGCAGTACTTC; cdr3_aa: CASSFGSTLLDEQYF
clone_size: .; d_call: .; v_call: TRBV2; j_call: TRBJ2-1; cdr3_nt: TGTGCCACCCTAAGGAACAGGTCCTCCTACAATGAGCAGTTCTTC; cdr3_aa: CATLRNRSSYNEQFF
clone_size: .; d_call: .; v_call: TRBV10-2; j_call: TRBJ1-6; cdr3_nt: TGCGCCTGCTCGCAGGGTGAGAATTCACCCCTCCACTTT; cdr3_aa: CACSQGENSPLHF
clone_size: .; d_call: TRBD1; v_call: TRBV7-2; j_call: TRBJ2-7; cdr3_nt: TGTGCCAGCGGTGTGGGACAGGGGATCAACGAGCAGTACTTC; cdr3_aa: CASGVGQGINEQYF
clone_size: once; d_call: .; v_call: TRBV19; j_call: TRBJ2-3; cdr3_nt: TGTGCCAGTAGTATAGGGACAGATACGCAGTATTTT; cdr3_aa: CASSIGTDTQYF
clone_size: .; d_call: .; v_call: TRBV9; j_call: TRBJ1-2; cdr3_nt: TGTGCCAGCAGCGTAGGACACCAGACTAACTATGGCTACACCTTC; cdr3_aa: CASSVGHQTNYGYTF
clone_size: .; d_call: .; v_call: TRBV2; j_call: TRBJ2-1; cdr3_nt: TGTGCCAGCAGTGACAGCCCGAGCTCCTACAATGAGCAGTTCTTC; cdr3_aa: CASSDSPSSYNEQFF
clone_size: .; d_call: .; v_call: TRBV6-5; j_call: TRBJ1-5; cdr3_nt: TGTGCCAGCAGTTGGGGGGCCCACCAGCCCCAGCATTTT; cdr3_aa: CASSWGAHQPQHF
clone_size: .; d_call: .; v_call: TRBV7-9; j_call: TRBJ2-5; cdr3_nt: TGTGCCAGCAGCTTTTTGGGGACCCCCGGGGAGACCCAGTACTTC; cdr3_aa: CASSFLGTPGETQYF
clone_size: .; d_call: .; v_call: TRBV11-3; j_call: TRBJ2-3; cdr3_nt: TGTGCCAGCAGCTCTCCTATGATAGGAGATACGCAGTATTTT; cdr3_aa: CASSSPMIGDTQYF
clone_size: once; d_call: .; v_call: TRBV11-2; j_call: TRBJ1-1; cdr3_nt: TGTGCCAGCAGCCACGGACAGCACACTGAAGCTTTCTTT; cdr3_aa: CASSHGQHTEAFF
clone_size: .; d_call: TRBD1; v_call: TRBV5-8; j_call: TRBJ2-5; cdr3_nt: TGTGCCAGCAGGCCAACGGGACAGGAGACCCAGTACTTC; cdr3_aa: CASRPTGQETQYF
clone_size: .; d_call: .; v_call: TRBV19; j_call: TRBJ2-3; cdr3_nt: TGTGCCAGTAGTATCGGGACTCCTAGCACAGATACGCAGTATTTT; cdr3_aa: CASSIGTPSTDTQYF
clone_size: .; d_call: .; v_call: TRBV30; j_call: TRBJ2-7; cdr3_nt: TGTGCCTGGAGCGAAGCCCACCTCTCCTACGAGCAGTACTTC; cdr3_aa: CAWSEAHLSYEQYF
clone_size: .; d_call: TRBD2; v_call: TRBV7-8; j_call: TRBJ2-3; cdr3_nt: TGTGCCAGCAGCGGGGGACTAGCGGGCTCCACAGATACGCAGTATTTT; cdr3_aa: CASSGGLAGSTDTQYF
clone_size: .; d_call: .; v_call: TRBV6-6; j_call: TRBJ1-6; cdr3_nt: TGTGCCAGCAGTTACTCGTCAGGGGCGGCTTCACCCCTCCACTTT; cdr3_aa: CASSYSSGAASPLHF
clone_size: .; d_call: .; v_call: TRBV29-1; j_call: TRBJ2-3; cdr3_nt: TGCAGCGTTGACTGGCCAAACACAGATACGCAGTATTTT; cdr3_aa: CSVDWPNTDTQYF
clone_size: few; d_call: .; v_call: TRBV5-3; j_call: TRBJ1-1; cdr3_nt: TGTGCCAGAAGCTCCCGGGATCCGGGGACTGAAGCTTTCTTT; cdr3_aa: CARSSRDPGTEAFF
clone_size: few; d_call: .; v_call: TRBV9; j_call: TRBJ1-1; cdr3_nt: TGTGCCAGCAGCGTAGTACAGGGAGAAACTGAAGCTTTCTTT; cdr3_aa: CASSVVQGETEAFF
clone_size: .; d_call: .; v_call: TRBV10-3; j_call: TRBJ1-5; cdr3_nt: TGTGCCATCAGTGAGCCGGGGGGGGCTAAGCAGCCCCAGCATTTT; cdr3_aa: CAISEPGGAKQPQHF
clone_size: once; d_call: .; v_call: TRBV9; j_call: TRBJ2-2; cdr3_nt: TGTGCCAGCAGCCAAAACACCGGGGAGCTGTTTTTT; cdr3_aa: CASSQNTGELFF
clone_size: .; d_call: .; v_call: TRBV2; j_call: TRBJ2-7; cdr3_nt: TGTGCCACCGAACTGGGGGGCGACGAGCAGTACTTC; cdr3_aa: CATELGGDEQYF
clone_size: .; d_call: TRBD2; v_call: TRBV4-2; j_call: TRBJ2-3; cdr3_nt: TGTGCCAGCAGCCAGGATCCATGGGGACTAGCGGGGGTCACAGATACGCAGTATTTT; cdr3_aa: CASSQDPWGLAGVTDTQYF
clone_size: .; d_call: .; v_call: TRBV5-6; j_call: TRBJ2-1; cdr3_nt: TGTGCCAGCAGCTTATTGGCTACCAATGAGCAGTTCTTC; cdr3_aa: CASSLLATNEQFF
clone_size: .; d_call: TRBD2; v_call: TRBV9; j_call: TRBJ2-1; cdr3_nt: TGTGCCAGCAGCTCCCGGCCAGGGACTAGCGGTTACAATGAGCAGTTCTTC; cdr3_aa: CASSSRPGTSGYNEQFF
clone_size: .; d_call: TRBD1; v_call: TRBV2; j_call: TRBJ1-2; cdr3_nt: TGTGCCAGCAGTGAGGGGACAGGGGGCAACTTTGGCTACACCTTC; cdr3_aa: CASSEGTGGNFGYTF
clone_size: .; d_call: .; v_call: TRBV11-2; j_call: TRBJ2-3; cdr3_nt: TGTGCCAGCAGCCAGGACAGCCCCGGGGGCACAGATACGCAGTATTTT; cdr3_aa: CASSQDSPGGTDTQYF
clone_size: .; d_call: .; v_call: TRBV7-3; j_call: TRBJ1-6; cdr3_nt: TGTGCCAGCAGCTGGAGTGGAGGTAACTCACCCCTCCACTTT; cdr3_aa: CASSWSGGNSPLHF
clone_size: .; d_call: .; v_call: TRBV4-3; j_call: TRBJ2-7; cdr3_nt: TGCGCCAGCAGCCCAACCGGAGGGCAGACCGGTCTTTTCTACGAGCAGTACTTC; cdr3_aa: CASSPTGGQTGLFYEQYF
clone_size: .; d_call: .; v_call: TRBV27; j_call: TRBJ2-7; cdr3_nt: TGTGCCAGCACTTCAGGGTCCGAGCAGTACTTC; cdr3_aa: CASTSGSEQYF
clone_size: .; d_call: .; v_call: TRBV7-2; j_call: TRBJ2-7; cdr3_nt: TGTGCCAGCAGCTTAGGGATTGGCGTCGAGCAGTACTTC; cdr3_aa: CASSLGIGVEQYF
clone_size: .; d_call: .; v_call: TRBV5-4; j_call: TRBJ2-3; cdr3_nt: TGTGCCAGCAGCCCCGACGACAGGATTGCAGATACGCAGTATTTT; cdr3_aa: CASSPDDRIADTQYF
clone_size: .; d_call: TRBD1; v_call: TRBV30; j_call: TRBJ2-2; cdr3_nt: TGTGCCTCGGACAGGGGAGAGACCGGGGAGCTGTTTTTT; cdr3_aa: CASDRGETGELFF